This T cell receptor beta chain is from a study of OX40 agonist ivuxolimab in advanced cancers. As for the study in general: Patients treated during dose escalation were battling hepatocellular carcinoma, melanoma, renal cell or head and neck cancer. Partial responses occurred in Three dose-escalation patients, one with hepatocellular carcinoma and two with cutaneous melanoma. Participants, 75% to 90% male, averaged roughly 59 years of age, ranging from about 20 to 79. Study-level results: Nonresponders included some who also had low normalized T-cell clonal expansion.

Here immunoSEQ multiplex PCR was the method, and the copy in TCRdb shows in-frame clones only, minus some. Of 75,000 to 95,000 clones listed, 90% to 95% are singletons. V shed 2 bases and J 9 bases; nucleotides not matched to a gene: 4. The germline CDR1 and CDR2 sequences are WNHNN and SYGVQD (reference sequence). This CDR3 has 13 residues. In the case of this clone: The antigen remains undetermined.

The gene calls are TRBV10-1 and TRBJ2-4, with 7 bases identical to TRBD1. The specimen was CD4+ or CD8+ T cells sorted from blood, collected in a trial of the OX40 agonist ivuxolimab. The clonotype was recovered from an adult with an advanced solid tumor such as melanoma, head and neck, liver or kidney cancer. The CDR3 sequence is CASSETGVGIQYF. The DNA of the CDR3 is TGCGCCAGCAGTGAGACAGGGGTAGGCATTCAGTACTTC.